These 2 T cell receptor beta chains were all obtained from the same sample, sequenced in a study of cytomegalovirus exposure and HLA in healthy donors (dated by TCRdb to the late 2010s). Library generation was performed with the immunoSEQ multiplex PCR assay. For the multiplex PCR, a mixture combining 60 forward primers for TCR Vbeta segments and 13 reverse primers for TCR Jbeta segments was used. Sourced from immuneACCESS, this table was stored by TCRdb with only in-frame sequences that have V and J called. A share of the clones is absent; for the studies checked, an unresolved V gene accounts for under half, and the remainder has no known explanation. The sample data list about 200,000 clones, and under 85% of these were observed just once. About 1.5% of the sample lies in the top ten. The sample taken for sequencing was PBMCs. The receptors were gathered from a man aged 50 to 59 in good health and CMV-seronegative.

CDR3: CASSTAQKANYGYTF. The CDR3 coding sequence is TGTGCCAGTAGTACCGCCCAGAAAGCTAACTATGGCTACACCTTC. The J gene is TRBJ1-2, the V gene TRBV19, with D uncertain. V lost 4 bases to trimming and J lost 0 bases, with 12 bases between them. From germline, CDR1 is LNHDA and CDR2 SQIVND (reference sequence). CDR3 length: 15 amino acids. The entire variable domain, with the rest obtained from reference TRBV19 and TRBJ1-2, is as follows: DGGITQSPKYLFRKEGQNVTLSCEQNLNHDAMYWYRQDPGQGLRLIYYSQIVNDFQKGDIAEGYSVSREKKESFPLTVTSAQKNPTAFYLCASSTAQKANYGYTFGSGTRLTVV.

V usage is TRBV6-1 and J usage is TRBJ2-4, with TRBD1 as a possible D gene (6 bases). The CDR3 sequence is 15 residues long. The V end lost 6 bases, the J end lost 6 bases, and 18 bases lay between the germline ends. CDR1 and CDR2 from the germline V gene are MNHNS and SASEGT. This chain's CDR3 is CASSQGQNIGNIQYF. CDR3 in DNA: TGTGCCAGCAGCCAAGGACAGAACATTGGAAACATTCAGTACTTC.